The 8 T cell receptor beta chains below come from one sample, sequenced in a study of CD8+CD57+ T cells in acquired aplastic anemia. According to the study, genomic DNA was the template for TCR beta VDJ and CDR3 profiling. TCRdb processed the reads anew with MiXCR; each CDR3 protein has one entry. The profile shows about 180,000 distinct CDR3 sequences, approximately 46% of them singletons. Specimen: sorted CD4+, CD8+, or CD8+CD57+ T cells (not recorded which) from PBMCs. The receptors derive from a human donor in good health.

The rearrangement uses TRBV24-1 and TRBJ1-1, with 12 bases fitting TRBD1. The V and J ends lost 7 bases and 3 bases, in that order; junction bases with no gene match: 11. The CDR3 is made up of 17 amino acids. Germline V gene lookup returns CDR1 KGHDR and CDR2 SFDVKD. The CDR3, as DNA: TGTGCCACCAGGCCGGGACAGGGGGCGCGGGGGGACACTGAAGCTTTCTTT. Translated, it gives CATRPGQGARGDTEAFF.

There are many counts of this clonotype. This chain joins TRBV3-1 and TRBJ1-6; 8 nucleotides match TRBD1. CDR3 length equals 15 residues. The junction had 10 bases not matched to a gene; V was cut back by 6 bases and J by 9 bases. Per the germline V gene, CDR1 is LGHDT and CDR2 is YNNKEL (reference sequence). The CDR3 DNA reads TGTGCCAGCAGAAGGGGACAGGAGCTTCGTTCACCCCTCCACTTT. Its protein is CASRRGQELRSPLHF.

This chain connects TRBV11-2 to TRBJ2-7, with TRBD2 matching over 8 bases. V lost 5 bases, J lost 0 bases, and 9 bases stayed unmatched. The CDR3 runs 16 residues. Per germline, CDR1 SGHAT and CDR2 FQNNGV. CDR3 sequence: CASSHRSGGPSYEQYF. CDR3 sequence (DNA): TGTGCCAGCAGCCACAGGAGCGGGGGCCCCTCCTACGAGCAGTACTTC.

The V call is TRBV6-1, the J call TRBJ1-2; D gene ambiguous. Trimming stripped 0 bases from V and 6 bases from J, with 11 bases between. This CDR3 region has 14 residues. Per the germline V gene, CDR1 is MNHNS and CDR2 is SASEGT. The CDR3 coding sequence is TGTGCCAGCAGTGAAGCGTTTGGCGGCCATGGCTACACCTTC. Amino acid sequence: CASSEAFGGHGYTF.

This clonotype was detected many times. The rearrangement joins TRBV19 to TRBJ2-1; 9 bases fit TRBD2. Trimming took 4 bases from V and 0 from J; bases not matched to a gene: 4. This CDR3 is 16 amino acids long. In germline, CDR1 is LNHDA, CDR2 SQIVND (reference sequence). This chain's CDR3 is CASSTPSGNSYNEQFF. The CDR3 DNA sequence: TGTGCCAGTAGTACCCCTAGCGGGAACTCCTACAATGAGCAGTTCTTC.

This clonotype has only a few counts. At one boundary the junction diverges from the germline segment, which might be a read error. Here the CDR3 DNA reads TGTGCCAGCAGCGTGAGGGGCGGTAGACAAGAGGCCCAGTACTTC. Amino acid sequence: CASSVRGGRQEAQYF. The chain recombines TRBV9 with TRBJ2-5; D might be TRBD1 or TRBD2, each matching 5 bases. The CDR3 has 15 residues. Germline lookup yields CDR1 SGDLS and CDR2 YYNGEE. The full variable domain, its missing parts supplied by reference TRBV9 and TRBJ2-5, is DSGVTQTPKHLITATGQRVTLRCSPRSGDLSVYWYQQSLDQGLQFLIQYYNGEERAKGNILERFSAQQFPDLHSELNLSSLELGDSALYFCASSVRGGRQEAQYFGPGTRLLVL.

A remark on this clonotype: A read error may account for a junction end that differs from germline. The chain employs TRBV7-9 and TRBJ2-1; 8 bases align to TRBD1. This CDR3 contains 13 residues. Germline V CDR1 and CDR2: SEHNR, FQNEAQ (reference sequence). DNA for the CDR3: TGCGCCAGCAGCTTGACAGGGGAGGATGAGCAGTTCTTC. The encoded protein is CASSLTGEDEQFF.

There are a few counts of this clonotype. V and J are TRBV20-1 and TRBJ2-7; no firm D call. The CDR3 sequence is 12 residues long. Trimming cost V 5 bases and J 6 bases, with 14 bases left between them. From germline, CDR1 is DFQATT and CDR2 SNEGSKA (reference sequence). The CDR3 DNA is TGCAGTGCTTTGATAGGTCCGGGCGAGCAGTACTTC. Translated, it gives CSALIGPGEQYF.